The sequence of this T cell receptor beta chain was determined in a study of cytomegalovirus exposure and HLA in healthy donors. Study outcomes and limitations: With high specificity and sensitivity, the classifier reportedly diagnosed cytomegalovirus status.

The PCR ran on 60 Vbeta and 13 Jbeta primers. Assay: immunoSEQ multiplex PCR; the TCRdb copy retains only in-frame clones and omits some. The data hold approximately 190,000 clones, with around three quarters observed a single time. The CDR3 consists of 15 residues. V lost 4 bases, J lost 0 bases, and 12 bases lay in between. Germline CDR1 is SEHNR and CDR2 is FQNEAQ (reference sequence). This clone was seen only a few times. Its target is unknown. The sequencing sample was made of PBMCs. This sequence originates from a woman between 25 and 40 years old in good health and CMV-seronegative. The chain joins TRBV7-9 to TRBJ1-2; D is undetermined. CDR3 bases: TGTGCCAGCAGCTCCTCAACGACATCTAACTATGGCTACACCTTC. Translated: CASSSSTTSNYGYTF. The whole variable domain, remainder taken from reference TRBV7-9 and TRBJ1-2, is DTGVSQNPRHKITKRGQNVTFRCDPISEHNRLYWYRQTLGQGPEFLTYFQNEAQLEKSRLLSDRFSAERPKGSFSTLEIQRTEQGDSAMYLCASSSSTTSNYGYTFGSGTRLTVV.